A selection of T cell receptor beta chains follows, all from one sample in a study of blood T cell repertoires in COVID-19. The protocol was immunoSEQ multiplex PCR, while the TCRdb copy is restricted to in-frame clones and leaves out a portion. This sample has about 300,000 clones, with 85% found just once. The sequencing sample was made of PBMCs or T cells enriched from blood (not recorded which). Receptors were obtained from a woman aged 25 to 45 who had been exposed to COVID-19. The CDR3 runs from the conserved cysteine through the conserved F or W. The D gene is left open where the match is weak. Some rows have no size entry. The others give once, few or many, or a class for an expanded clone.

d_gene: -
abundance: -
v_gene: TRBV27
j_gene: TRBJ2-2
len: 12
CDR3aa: CASSFSSGELFF
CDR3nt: TGTGCCAGCAGTTTTTCCTCCGGGGAGCTGTTTTTT

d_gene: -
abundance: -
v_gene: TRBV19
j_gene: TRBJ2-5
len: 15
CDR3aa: CASSIMRQNQETQYF
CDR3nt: TGTGCCAGTAGTATTATGCGGCAGAACCAAGAGACCCAGTACTTC

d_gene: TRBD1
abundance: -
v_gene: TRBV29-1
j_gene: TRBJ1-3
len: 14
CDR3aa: CSARGRLSGNTIYF
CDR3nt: TGCAGTGCCAGGGGGCGTCTCTCTGGAAACACCATATATTTT

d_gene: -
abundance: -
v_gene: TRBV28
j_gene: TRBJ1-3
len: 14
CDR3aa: CATYVGGSGNTIYF
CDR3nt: TGTGCCACCTATGTCGGAGGGTCTGGAAACACCATATATTTT

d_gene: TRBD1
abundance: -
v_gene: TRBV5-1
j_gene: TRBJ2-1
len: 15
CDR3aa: CASSFLTGAYNEQFF
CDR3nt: TGCGCCAGCAGCTTCCTTACAGGGGCCTACAATGAGCAGTTCTTC

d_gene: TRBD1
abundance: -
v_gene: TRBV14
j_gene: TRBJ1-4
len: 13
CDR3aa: CASSLYRGEKLFF
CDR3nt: TGTGCCAGCAGCCTTTACAGGGGTGAAAAACTGTTTTTT

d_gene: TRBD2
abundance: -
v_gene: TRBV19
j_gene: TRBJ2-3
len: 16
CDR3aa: CASQSRRAGGTDTQYF
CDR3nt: TGTGCCAGTCAATCCCGGAGGGCGGGAGGCACAGATACGCAGTATTTT

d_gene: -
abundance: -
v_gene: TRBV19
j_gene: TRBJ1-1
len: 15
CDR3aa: CASSIGAYLNTEAFF
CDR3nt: TGTGCCAGTAGTATTGGAGCCTACTTGAACACTGAAGCTTTCTTT

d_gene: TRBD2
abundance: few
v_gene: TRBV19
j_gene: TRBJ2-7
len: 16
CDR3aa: CASSPKGSGSVYEQYF
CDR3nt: TGTGCCAGTAGTCCGAAAGGTAGCGGGAGCGTCTACGAGCAGTACTTC

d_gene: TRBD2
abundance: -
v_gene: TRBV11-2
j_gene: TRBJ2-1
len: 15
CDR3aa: CASRERGGPYNEQFF
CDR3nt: TGTGCCAGCAGGGAGCGGGGGGGGCCTTACAATGAGCAGTTCTTC

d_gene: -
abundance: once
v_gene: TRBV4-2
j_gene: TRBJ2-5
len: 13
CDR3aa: CASSQTVLETQYF
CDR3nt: TGTGCCAGCAGCCAAACCGTACTAGAGACCCAGTACTTC

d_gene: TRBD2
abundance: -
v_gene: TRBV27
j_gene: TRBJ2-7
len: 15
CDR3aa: CASSLEAGISYEQYF
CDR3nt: TGTGCCAGCAGTTTGGAAGCGGGGATATCCTACGAGCAGTACTTC

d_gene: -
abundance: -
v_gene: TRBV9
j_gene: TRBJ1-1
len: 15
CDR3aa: CASSAQSGGDTEAFF
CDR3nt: TGTGCCAGCAGCGCCCAGAGCGGAGGGGACACTGAAGCTTTCTTT

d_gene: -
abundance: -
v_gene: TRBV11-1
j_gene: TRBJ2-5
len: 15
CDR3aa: CASSLEDAGGETQYF
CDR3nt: TGTGCCAGCAGCTTAGAGGATGCAGGGGGGGAGACCCAGTACTTC

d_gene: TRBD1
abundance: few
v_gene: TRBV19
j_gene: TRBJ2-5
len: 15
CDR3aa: CASSGGQGGQETQYF
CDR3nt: TGTGCCAGTAGTGGGGGACAGGGAGGCCAAGAGACCCAGTACTTC

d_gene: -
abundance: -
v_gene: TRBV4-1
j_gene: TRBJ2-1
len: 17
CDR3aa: CASSQVLEGPVGNEQFF
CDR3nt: TGCGCCAGCAGCCAAGTTCTTGAGGGCCCAGTGGGCAATGAGCAGTTCTTC

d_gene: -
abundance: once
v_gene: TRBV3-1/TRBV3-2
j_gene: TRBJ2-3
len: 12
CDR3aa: CASSQEGDTQYF
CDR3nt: TGTGCCAGCAGCCAGGAGGGGGATACGCAGTATTTT

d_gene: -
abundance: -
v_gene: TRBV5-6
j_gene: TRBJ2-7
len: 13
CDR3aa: CASSLARAGEQYF
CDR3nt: TGTGCCAGCAGCTTGGCCCGGGCGGGCGAGCAGTACTTC

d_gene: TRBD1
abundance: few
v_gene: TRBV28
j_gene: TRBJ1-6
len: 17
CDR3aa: CASSLLRTGTNNSPLHF
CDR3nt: TGTGCCAGCAGTTTACTAAGGACAGGGACGAATAATTCACCCCTCCACTTT

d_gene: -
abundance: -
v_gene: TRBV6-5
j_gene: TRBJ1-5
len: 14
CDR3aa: CASSQQGPNQPQHF
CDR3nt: TGTGCCAGCAGTCAGCAGGGGCCCAATCAGCCCCAGCATTTT

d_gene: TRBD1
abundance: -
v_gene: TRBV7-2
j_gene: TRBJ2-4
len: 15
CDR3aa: CASSSSWTGGNIQYF
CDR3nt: TGTGCCAGCAGCTCATCCTGGACAGGGGGGAACATTCAGTACTTC

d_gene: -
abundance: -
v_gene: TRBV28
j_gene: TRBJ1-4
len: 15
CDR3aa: CASSRRAATNEKLFF
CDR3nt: TGTGCCAGCAGCCGGCGGGCTGCAACTAATGAAAAACTGTTTTTT

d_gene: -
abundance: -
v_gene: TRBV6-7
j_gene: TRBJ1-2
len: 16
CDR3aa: CASIVKEGKGGRGYTF
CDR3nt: TGTGCCAGCATAGTCAAGGAAGGAAAAGGGGGACGAGGCTACACCTTC

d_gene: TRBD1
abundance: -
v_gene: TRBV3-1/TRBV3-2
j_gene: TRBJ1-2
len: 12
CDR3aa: CASSRTGSGYTF
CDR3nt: TGTGCCAGCAGCCGGACAGGTAGTGGCTACACCTTC

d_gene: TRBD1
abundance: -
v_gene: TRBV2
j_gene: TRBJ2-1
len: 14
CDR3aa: CATARDRGWDEQFF
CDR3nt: TGTGCCACGGCCCGGGACAGGGGATGGGATGAGCAGTTCTTC

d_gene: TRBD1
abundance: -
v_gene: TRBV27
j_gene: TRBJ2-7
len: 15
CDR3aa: CASSLGTGGSYEQYF
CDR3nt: TGTGCCAGCAGTCTCGGGACAGGGGGATCCTACGAGCAGTACTTC

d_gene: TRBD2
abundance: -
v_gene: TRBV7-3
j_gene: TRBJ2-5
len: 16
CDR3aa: CASSPRTSGSRETQYF
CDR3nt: TGTGCCAGCAGCCCCCGGACTAGCGGGAGCCGAGAGACCCAGTACTTC

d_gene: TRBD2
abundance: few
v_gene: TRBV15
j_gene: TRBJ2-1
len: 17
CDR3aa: CATSRDRREGLLNEQFF
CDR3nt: TGTGCCACCAGCAGAGATCGCCGGGAGGGCCTGTTGAATGAGCAGTTCTTC

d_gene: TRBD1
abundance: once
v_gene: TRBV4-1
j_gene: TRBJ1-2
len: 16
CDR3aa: CASSQEGTGGPGGYTF
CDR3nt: TGCGCCAGCAGCCAAGAAGGGACAGGAGGACCTGGTGGCTACACCTTC

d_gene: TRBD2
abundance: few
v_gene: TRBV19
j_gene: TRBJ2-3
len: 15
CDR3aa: CASSIASGSTDTQYF
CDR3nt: TGTGCCAGTAGTATAGCTAGCGGGAGCACAGATACGCAGTATTTT

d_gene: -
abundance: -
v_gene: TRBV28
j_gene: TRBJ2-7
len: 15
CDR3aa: CASTSIVAGSYEQYF
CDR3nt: TGTGCCAGCACCAGTATAGTTGCGGGGTCCTACGAGCAGTACTTC

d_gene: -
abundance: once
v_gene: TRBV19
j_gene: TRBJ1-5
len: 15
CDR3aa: CASKRGGIGNQPQHF
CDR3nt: TGTGCCAGTAAAAGAGGAGGGATAGGCAATCAGCCCCAGCATTTT

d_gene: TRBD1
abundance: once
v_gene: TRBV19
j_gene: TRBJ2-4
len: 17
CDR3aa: CASSMEGQAIGKNIQYF
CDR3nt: TGTGCCAGTAGTATGGAGGGACAGGCTATAGGCAAAAACATTCAGTACTTC

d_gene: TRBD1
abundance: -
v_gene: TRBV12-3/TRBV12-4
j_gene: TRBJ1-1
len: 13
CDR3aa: CASSPGTVTEAFF
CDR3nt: TGTGCCAGCAGTCCCGGGACAGTCACTGAAGCTTTCTTT

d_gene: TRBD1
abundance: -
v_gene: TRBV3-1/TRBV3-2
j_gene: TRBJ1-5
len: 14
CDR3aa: CASGGTGRNQPQHF
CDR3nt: TGTGCCAGCGGGGGGACAGGTCGCAATCAGCCCCAGCATTTT

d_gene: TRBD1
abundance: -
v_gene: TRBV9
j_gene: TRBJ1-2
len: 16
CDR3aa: CASSVGAGGRGYGYTF
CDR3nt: TGTGCCAGCAGCGTAGGGGCAGGGGGAAGGGGCTATGGCTACACCTTC

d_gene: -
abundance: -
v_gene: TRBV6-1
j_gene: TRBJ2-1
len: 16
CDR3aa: CASSEWGRRSYNEQFF
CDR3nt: TGTGCCAGCAGTGAATGGGGCAGAAGATCCTACAATGAGCAGTTCTTC

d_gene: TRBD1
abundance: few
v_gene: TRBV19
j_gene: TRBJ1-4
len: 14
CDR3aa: CASTRTGEPEKLFF
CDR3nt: TGTGCCAGTACCCGGACAGGGGAGCCTGAAAAACTGTTTTTT

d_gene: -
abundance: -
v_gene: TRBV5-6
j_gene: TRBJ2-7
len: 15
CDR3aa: CASSSTGSGLHEQYF
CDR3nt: TGTGCCAGCAGCTCCACGGGATCCGGGTTACACGAGCAGTACTTC

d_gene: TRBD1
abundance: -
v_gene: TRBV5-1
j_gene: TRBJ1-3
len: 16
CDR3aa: CASSLEGQGPGNTIYF
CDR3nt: TGCGCCAGCAGCTTGGAGGGACAGGGTCCTGGAAACACCATATATTTT

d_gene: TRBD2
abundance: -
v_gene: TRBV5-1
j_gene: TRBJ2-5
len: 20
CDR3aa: CASSLTDLMTSGRFDETQYF
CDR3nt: TGCGCCAGCAGCTTAACGGATTTAATGACTAGCGGGAGATTTGACGAGACCCAGTACTTC

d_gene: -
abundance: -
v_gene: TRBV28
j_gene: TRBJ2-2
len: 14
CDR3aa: CASLALVSTGELFF
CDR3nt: TGTGCCAGTCTAGCATTGGTTAGCACCGGGGAGCTGTTTTTT

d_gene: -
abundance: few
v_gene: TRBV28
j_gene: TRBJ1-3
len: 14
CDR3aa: CASSLLTGGNTIYF
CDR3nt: TGTGCCAGCAGTTTATTAACAGGCGGAAACACCATATATTTT

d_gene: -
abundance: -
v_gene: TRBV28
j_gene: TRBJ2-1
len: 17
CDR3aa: CASSLPGSGRSYNEQFF
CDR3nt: TGTGCCAGCAGTTTACCCGGGAGCGGGCGGTCCTACAATGAGCAGTTCTTC

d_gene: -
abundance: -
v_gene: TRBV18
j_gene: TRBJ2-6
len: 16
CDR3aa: CASSPSQTSGANVLTF
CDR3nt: TGTGCCAGCTCACCGAGCCAAACCTCGGGGGCCAACGTCCTGACTTTC